This T cell receptor beta chain was sequenced in a study of blood T cell repertoires in COVID-19. Whole-study context: The cDNA or gDNA used as material had been derived from T cells, B-cell-depleted T cells, or PBMCs.

This CDR3 spans 13 amino acids. V trimming: 7 bases; J trimming: 5 bases; junction bases outside the gene matches: 6. The germline gives CDR1 MGHDK, CDR2 SYGVNS. Assay: immunoSEQ multiplex PCR; the TCRdb copy retains only in-frame clones and omits some. The sample records approximately 330,000 clones, 87% being singletons. Seattle patient enrollment occurred during active infection, with longitudinal follow-up thereafter. The sequenced sample consisted of peripheral blood. The gene calls are TRBV25-1 and TRBJ2-5; 8 bases match TRBD1. The clonotype originates from a man aged 25-45 years with COVID-19, enrolled during active disease. The CDR3, as DNA: TGTGCCAGCACCCAGGGGGCGTGGGAGACCCAGTACTTC. The encoded protein is CASTQGAWETQYF.